The next 30 T cell receptor beta chains were all read from a single sample in a study of CD8+ T cells in alopecia areata. Sequencing used cDNA as its template, made by extracting RNA and reverse transcribing it. Method: immunoSEQ multiplex PCR; TCRdb's copy keeps in-frame clones and lacks some. The sample records 93,000 or so clones, approximately 52% being singletons. The sample comprised CD4+ T cells sorted from blood. Receptor source: a human donor in good health.

The chain combines TRBV29-1 with TRBJ2-3; unclear D gene. Trimming took 3 bases from V and 4 from J, leaving 14 bases between them. The CDR3 has 14 residues. Germline CDR1 reads SQVTM; CDR2 reads ANQGSEA. The CDR3 DNA follows: TGCAGCGTTGATGGTCCTGGGTGGGCAGATACGCAGTATTTT. This encodes CSVDGPGWADTQYF.

This sequence joins TRBV5-4 and TRBJ2-4; D is possibly TRBD1 (6 bases). This CDR3 has 17 residues. The germline gives CDR1 SGHNT, CDR2 YYREEE (reference sequence). Trimming took off 0 bases at V and 0 bases at J, with 13 bases between the two ends. CDR3 region: CASSLANRDLAKNIQYF. The CDR3, as DNA: TGTGCCAGCAGCTTGGCCAACAGGGACCTAGCCAAAAACATTCAGTACTTC.

The V call is TRBV30, the J call TRBJ2-1; D assignment may be TRBD1 or TRBD2 (6 bases each). CDR3 length equals 14 residues. V lost 4 bases and J lost 0, with 10 bases in between. CDR1 and CDR2 (germline): GTSNPN, SVGIG (reference sequence). The CDR3 loop reads CAWIGGSSYNEQFF. The CDR3 DNA is TGTGCCTGGATAGGGGGGAGCTCCTACAATGAGCAGTTCTTC.

In this sample, this clone turned up a few times. It differs at one base from a far larger clone, so likely a read error. Other DNA sequences within the sample encode an identical CDR3. This chain connects TRBV5-1 to TRBJ1-4; perhaps TRBD1 as D (6 bases). This CDR3 region has 16 residues. Germline V lookup: CDR1 SGHRS, CDR2 YFSETQ. Trimming shortened V by 4 bases and J by 3 bases, and 16 bases separated the two germline ends. CDR3 sequence (DNA): TGCGCCAGCAGCCCCGGCCCGGGGGCAGCTAATGAAAAACTGTTTTTT. Translation: CASSPGPGAANEKLFF. The variable domain in full, with the rest retrieved from reference TRBV5-1 and TRBJ1-4, is KAGVTQTPRYLIKTRGQQVTLSCSPISGHRSVSWYQQTPGQGLQFLFEYFSETQRNKGNFPGRFSGRQFSNSRSEMNVSTLELGDSALYLCASSPGPGAANEKLFFGSGTQLSVL.

The V and J genes are TRBV30 and TRBJ1-2; D is unresolved. The germline gives CDR1 GTSNPN, CDR2 SVGIG (reference sequence). V lost 3 bases to trimming and J lost 7 bases, with 12 bases between them. The length of the CDR3 is 12 residues. The CDR3 coding sequence is TGTGCCTGGAGCCAGTGGAGTGGTGGCTACACCTTC. Protein: CAWSQWSGGYTF.

The chain uses TRBV29-1 and TRBJ2-7, with a weak D call TRBD1 (5 bases). CDR3 size: 14 residues. Trimming shortened V by 8 bases and J by 1 base, and 18 bases separated the two germline ends. The V gene's germline CDR1 is SQVTM and CDR2 ANQGSEA. The CDR3 loop reads CSPPFAGWSYEQYF. The DNA for the CDR3 is TGCAGCCCCCCGTTCGCAGGGTGGTCCTACGAGCAGTACTTC.

The chain links TRBV5-1 to TRBJ2-7; tentatively, D is TRBD1 (6 bases). V lost 4 bases and J 5 bases, leaving 22 bases between the germline ends. The CDR3 runs to 16 residues. Germline V CDR1 and CDR2: SGHRS, YFSETQ. As DNA, the CDR3 is TGCGCCAGCAGCCCCCGTGGGGACAACAGACGGGACGAGCAGTACTTC. Translating gives CASSPRGDNRRDEQYF.

This clone came up a few times. The rearrangement uses TRBV7-2 and TRBJ2-7, with 14 positions matching TRBD2. Germline V CDR1 and CDR2: SGHTA, FQGNSA. CDR3 length: 17 amino acids. The V and J ends lost 8 bases and 4 bases, in that order; junction bases with no gene match: 13. The chain's CDR3 is CASGSKRRTSGGYEQYF. CDR3 in DNA: TGTGCCAGCGGAAGTAAGAGGAGGACTAGCGGGGGGTACGAGCAGTACTTC.

The rearrangement joins TRBV27 to TRBJ1-5; no clear D gene. CDR3 length: 12 amino acids. Per the germline V gene, CDR1 is MNHEY and CDR2 is SMNVEV (reference sequence). V lost 3 bases and J lost 7, with 7 bases in between. The DNA for the CDR3 is TGTGCCAGCAGTTTTCCTGGACAGCCCCAGCATTTT. Residues: CASSFPGQPQHF.

The V call is TRBV23-1, the J call TRBJ2-7; D unresolved. TRBV23-1 is marked as an open reading frame, function uncertain. Trimming shortened V by 6 bases and J by 3 bases, and 9 bases separated the two germline ends. The CDR3 contains 12 residues. The chain's CDR3 is CASSPRFYEQYF. In nucleotides, the CDR3 is TGCGCCAGCAGCCCCAGGTTCTACGAGCAGTACTTC.

This sequence joins TRBV29-1 and TRBJ1-1, with D tentatively TRBD1 (5 bases). The length of the CDR3 is 14 residues. Germline V gene lookup returns CDR1 SQVTM and CDR2 ANQGSEA. V was trimmed by 7 bases and J by 6 bases, leaving 21 bases between them. The chain's CDR3 is CSGSSGLPTPEAFF. In nucleotides, the CDR3 is TGCAGCGGATCATCGGGACTCCCAACCCCTGAAGCTTTCTTT.

This clone was seen only a few times. This chain uses TRBV2 with TRBJ2-3, with 8 bases that match TRBD1. The J segment lost 0 bases and the V segment lost 8 bases, leaving 7 bases of the junction unmatched. Looked up from germline, CDR1 is SNHLY and CDR2 is FYNNEI. The CDR3 totals 15 residues. The CDR3 nucleotides read TGTGCCAGCGGGGGACAGGCAACTAGCACAGATACGCAGTATTTT. Amino acids: CASGGQATSTDTQYF.

The CDR3 is CAWSAPGRSSYNEQFF. CDR3 nucleotide sequence: TGTGCCTGGAGTGCCCCCGGGAGGTCCTCCTACAATGAGCAGTTCTTC. The genes are TRBV30 and TRBJ2-1, with 7 bases lining up with TRBD2. The CDR3 consists of 16 residues. Germline CDR1 reads GTSNPN; CDR2 reads SVGIG (reference sequence). The V and J ends lost 1 base and 0 bases, in that order; junction bases with no gene match: 6.

V is TRBV20-1 and J is TRBJ1-2; D possibly corresponds to TRBD1 (6 bases). CDR1 and CDR2 (germline): DFQATT, SNEGSKA (reference sequence). This CDR3 region has 11 residues. The CDR3 DNA reads TGCAGCCTGTCAGGGGCCTATGGCTACACCTTC. Protein sequence: CSLSGAYGYTF.

This rearrangement joins TRBV7-2 to TRBJ2-4; D is undetermined. CDR1 SGHTA and CDR2 FQGNSA come from the germline V gene. The CDR3 consists of 14 residues. V dropped 5 bases and J dropped 3 bases, with 11 bases sitting between them. CDR3 protein: CASSQVQLKNIQYF. CDR3 nucleotides: TGTGCCAGCAGCCAGGTTCAACTCAAAAACATTCAGTACTTC.

This clone was observed a few times. This rearrangement joins TRBV2 to TRBJ2-7; 14 bases fit TRBD2. With V trimmed by 7 bases and J by 5 bases, 4 bases remained unmatched. CDR1 and CDR2 (germline): SNHLY, FYNNEI. The length of the CDR3 is 14 residues. The CDR3 region has the DNA TGTGCCAGCACCCGACTAGCGGGGGGGAACGAGCAGTACTTC. This translates into CASTRLAGGNEQYF.

Many counts were recorded for this clone. This sequence joins TRBV15 and TRBJ2-5; no definite D call. There are 13 residues in the CDR3. V lost 3 bases and J 7 bases, leaving 12 bases between the germline ends. Per the germline V gene, CDR1 is LNHNV and CDR2 is YYDKDF (reference sequence). CDR3 loop: CATSSRIAGTQYF. CDR3 sequence (DNA): TGTGCCACCAGCAGCCGTATCGCCGGGACCCAGTACTTC.

The chain carries TRBV29-1 and TRBJ1-1; no reliable D call. The ends were cut back, 6 bases at V and 3 bases at J, with 14 bases in the middle. CDR3 length equals 13 residues. Germline V gene lookup returns CDR1 SQVTM and CDR2 ANQGSEA. CDR3 loop: CSVSRFGDTEAFF. CDR3 DNA: TGCAGCGTGAGTCGGTTTGGGGACACTGAAGCTTTCTTT.

This chain uses TRBV2 with TRBJ2-2, with D perhaps given as TRBD1 or TRBD2 (6 bases each). Germline V gene sequence: CDR1 SNHLY, CDR2 FYNNEI. The CDR3 totals 15 residues. Trimming shortened V by 6 bases and J by 1 base, and 12 bases separated the two germline ends. The CDR3 here is CASRRLGGNTGELFF. The CDR3 region has the DNA TGTGCCAGCAGACGACTAGGGGGGAACACCGGGGAGCTGTTTTTT.

This clone occurred once. This chain joins TRBV19 and TRBJ1-2, with 10 nucleotides matching TRBD1. This CDR3 is built from 15 residues. V was pared by 3 bases and J by 4 bases, with 5 bases of the junction left unmatched. CDR1 is LNHDA and CDR2 is SQIVND in the germline V gene (reference sequence). This CDR3 is CASSMMGDRGYGYTF. CDR3 bases: TGTGCCAGTAGTATGATGGGGGACAGGGGCTATGGCTACACCTTC.

A few counts support this clone. V is TRBV30 and J is TRBJ2-3; TRBD2 matches 11 bases. CDR1 GTSNPN and CDR2 SVGIG come from the germline V gene (reference sequence). The CDR3 has 15 amino acids. Trimming cost V 5 bases and J 1 base; bases outside gene matches: 5. Here the CDR3 DNA reads TGTGCCTGGGTTCCACTAGCGGGGGGCACAGATACGCAGTATTTT. It is translated as CAWVPLAGGTDTQYF.

The chain links TRBV6-5 to TRBJ2-5; D might be TRBD1 (5 bases). V was cut by 7 bases and J by 2 bases, with 8 bases left in between. There are 12 residues in the CDR3. Germline-derived CDR1 and CDR2 are MNHEY and SVGAGI. The chain's CDR3 is CASTDRQETQYF. CDR3 sequence (DNA): TGTGCCAGCACCGACAGACAAGAGACCCAGTACTTC.

The CDR3 DNA reads as TGTGCCAGCAGCTTAACTGGGACTAGCGGGGGCGAGACCCAGTACTTC. It translates to CASSLTGTSGGETQYF. V gene TRBV7-2 combines with J gene TRBJ2-5; TRBD2 matches at 14 bases. Germline V gene data show CDR1 as SGHTA and CDR2 as FQGNSA. This CDR3 has 16 residues. V lost 2 bases, J lost 5 bases, and 4 bases stayed unmatched.

CDR3 region: CAWAERWNSPLHF. The CDR3 DNA follows: TGTGCCTGGGCCGAACGATGGAATTCACCCCTCCACTTT. The chain combines TRBV30 with TRBJ1-6; D is uncertain. Deletions cut 5 bases from V and 7 bases from J, with 12 bases between. Germline CDR1 reads GTSNPN; CDR2 reads SVGIG (reference sequence). The CDR3 consists of 13 residues. The whole variable domain, remainder taken from reference TRBV30 and TRBJ1-6, is SQTIHQWPATLVQPVGSPLSLECTVEGTSNPNLYWYRQAAGRGLQLLFYSVGIGQISSEVPQNLSASRPQDRQFILSSKKLLLSDSGFYLCAWAERWNSPLHFGNGTRLTVT.

This clone occurred many times. The genes are TRBV7-8 and TRBJ2-7; no clear D gene. The germline V gene has CDR1 SGHVS and CDR2 FQNEAQ. Trimming removed 1 base at V and 5 bases at J, with 18 bases between. This CDR3 is 16 amino acids long. The CDR3 spells CASSLGRASKNDEQYF. CDR3 bases: TGTGCCAGCAGCTTAGGTAGGGCCTCTAAAAATGACGAGCAGTACTTC.

The chain's CDR3 is CSVSSTGPSSYEQYF. DNA of the CDR3: TGCAGCGTCTCGTCGACAGGGCCCTCCTCCTACGAGCAGTACTTC. The chain is built from TRBV29-1 and TRBJ2-7, with TRBD1 identical over 7 bases. The CDR3 consists of 15 residues. V shed 6 bases, J shed 0 bases, and the junction held 11 bases outside the gene matches. Germline V lookup: CDR1 SQVTM, CDR2 ANQGSEA.

The gene calls are TRBV15 and TRBJ2-1; tentatively, D is TRBD1 (6 bases). This CDR3 comprises 18 residues. Germline CDR1 is LNHNV and CDR2 is YYDKDF (reference sequence). The germline V and J ends were trimmed by 0 bases and 2 bases, with 17 bases remaining between them. CDR3 nucleotides: TGTGCCACCAGCAGAGATCACTCCCAGGGGACAACCTACAATGAGCAGTTCTTC. Its translation: CATSRDHSQGTTYNEQFF. Supplemented by reference TRBV15 and TRBJ2-1, the full variable domain reads DAMVIQNPRYQVTQFGKPVTLSCSQTLNHNVMYWYQQKSSQAPKLLFHYYDKDFNNEADTPDNFQSRRPNTSFCFLDIRSPGLGDTAMYLCATSRDHSQGTTYNEQFFGPGTRLTVL.

This clone was counted a few times. CDR3 coding DNA: TGTGCCATCAGACCGGGACAGGGCTACGAGCAGTACTTC. Translating gives CAIRPGQGYEQYF. This rearrangement joins TRBV10-3 to TRBJ2-7, with 9 positions matching TRBD1. J gave up 3 bases and V 6 bases, and 3 bases lay outside the gene matches. Germline values: CDR1 ENHRY, CDR2 SYGVKD. The CDR3 covers 13 residues.

This clone was counted only a few times. J is TRBJ2-7 and V is TRBV30, with 13 bases aligning to TRBD2. V lost 6 bases, J lost 9 bases, and 11 bases stayed unmatched. This CDR3 has 14 amino acids. Germline V gene data show CDR1 as GTSNPN and CDR2 as SVGIG (reference sequence). CDR3 bases: TGTGCCTGCGAACCGGGACTAGCGGGGTCGGGGCAGTACTTC. Its protein product is CACEPGLAGSGQYF.

This clone was counted once. The chain combines TRBV30 with TRBJ2-5; no clear D gene. The CDR3 sequence is 13 residues long. Trimming removed 0 bases from V and 0 bases from J, with 5 bases in between. Germline CDR1 is GTSNPN and CDR2 is SVGIG (reference sequence). CDR3 region: CAWSVQYQETQYF. DNA of the CDR3: TGTGCCTGGAGTGTCCAGTACCAAGAGACCCAGTACTTC.